The clone carrying this T cell receptor beta chain was seen many times. Antigen unknown. These data belong to a study of response to subunit inactivated influenza vaccine. Broader study findings: New T cells are recruited in small numbers by each seasonal influenza vaccination, according to the authors' suggestion.

There are 17 residues in the CDR3. Trimming took 5 bases from V and 2 from J; bases not matched to a gene: 9. Germline loops: CDR1 SQVTM, CDR2 ANQGSEA. Using its own MiXCR run on the RT-PCR reads, TCRdb lists one record per CDR3 protein. The table records hundreds of thousands of distinct CDR3 sequences, around 25% of them present only once. The material sequenced was CD4+ T cells sorted from PBMCs, taken 5 days after vaccination. The TCR was taken from a man aged 50 to 59 who received an inactivated influenza vaccine. The J gene is TRBJ2-1, the V gene TRBV29-1; 13 bases align to TRBD2. The CDR3 coding sequence is TGCAGCGTTTCGGGACTAGCGGGGAAATCTACCTACAATGAGCAGTTCTTC. Its translation: CSVSGLAGKSTYNEQFF.